This TCR beta chain was recovered during a study of PD-1 blockade in classical Hodgkin lymphoma. V shed 3 bases and J 6 bases; nucleotides not matched to a gene: 8. Germline CDR1 and CDR2: SGHDT and YYEEEE. CDR3 length: 14 residues. Libraries were prepared by immunoSEQ multiplex PCR; TCRdb keeps only in-frame clonotypes and omits some of them. The sample shows about 15,000 clones, around four fifths of them seen only once. No patient escaped relapse after autologous stem cell transplantation, and brentuximab vedotin exposure varied. Thawed PBMCs underwent magnetic negative selection to yield purified CD4+ T cells.

Sequencing was performed on CD4+ T cells from blood, taken at baseline. The TCR sequence derives from a human donor with classical Hodgkin lymphoma. The chain combines TRBV5-6 with TRBJ1-2; 7 bases match TRBD1. The CDR3 here is CASSYQDRVDGYTF. The DNA for the CDR3 is TGTGCCAGCAGCTACCAAGACAGGGTAGATGGCTACACCTTC. Drawing the rest from reference TRBV5-6 and TRBJ1-2, the complete variable domain is DAGVTQSPTHLIKTRGQQVTLRCSPKSGHDTVSWYQQALGQGPQFIFQYYEEEERQRGNFPDRFSGHQFPNYSSELNVNALLLGDSALYLCASSYQDRVDGYTFGSGTRLTVV.